This T cell receptor beta chain was captured in a study of T-cell memory formation after mild COVID-19. The 5'RACE method, run with constant-segment primers, produced TCR alpha and TCR beta cDNA libraries (carrying sample barcodes and UMIs). TCRdb reprocessed the 5' RACE reads with MiXCR, giving one entry per CDR3 protein. Here the sample spans about 190,000 distinct CDR3 sequences, about a sixth being singletons. CDR1 and CDR2 from the germline V gene are SGHRS and YFSETQ. The CDR3 has 16 residues. V lost 1 base and J lost 2, with 14 bases in between. Sequencing was carried out using PBMCs or a T cell subset sorted from them (not recorded which). The TCR comes from an adult woman who had mild COVID-19 (a few samples of this study predate the infection). Cell type and time point are not known. This chain links TRBV5-1 with TRBJ2-3, with a possible D match to TRBD2 (6 bases). CDR3 in DNA: TGCGCCAGCAGCTTGAGTGGGACTCGCACCACAGATACGCAGTATTTT. Translated: CASSLSGTRTTDTQYF.